One sample yielded the 10 T cell receptor beta chains listed below, sequenced in a study of cytomegalovirus exposure and HLA in healthy donors. This PCR relied on a set of 60 Vbeta primers and 13 Jbeta primers. TCRdb's copy holds only in-frame clones and misses some; the assay was immunoSEQ multiplex PCR. The table shows about 120,000 clones, with about three fifths occurring only once. The source material was PBMCs. Source of these receptors: a middle-aged man in good health and CMV-seropositive.

In this sample, this clone turned up once. CDR3 DNA sequence: TGTGCCAGCAGCTTGGGAGTAGGCACAGATACGCAGTATTTT. It specifies CASSLGVGTDTQYF. This chain uses TRBV7-3 with TRBJ2-3; D perhaps matches TRBD2 (5 bases). Germline V gene lookup returns CDR1 SGHTA and CDR2 FQGTGA. Trimming shortened V by 3 bases and J by 1 base, and 8 bases separated the two germline ends. The CDR3 length is 14 residues.

J is TRBJ1-1 and V is TRBV18; 10 bases map to TRBD1. CDR3 length equals 13 residues. Germline CDR1 reads KGHSH; CDR2 reads LQKENI. V trimming: 9 bases; J trimming: 6 bases; junction bases outside the gene matches: 7. CDR3 nucleotides: TGTGCCAGTTACGAAGGACAGGGGGCTGAAGCTTTCTTT. This encodes CASYEGQGAEAFF.

This chain links TRBV2 with TRBJ1-6; 8 nucleotides match TRBD1. Germline trimming cut 2 bases from V and 8 bases from J; bases unmatched to any gene: 11. This CDR3 has 17 residues. Germline-derived CDR1 and CDR2 are SNHLY and FYNNEI. The CDR3 coding sequence is TGTGCCAGCAGTGAAAGTAGTTGGCGACAGGGGCATTCACCCCTCCACTTT. Amino acids: CASSESSWRQGHSPLHF.

The rearrangement joins TRBV7-9 to TRBJ2-3; 8 positions agree with TRBD2. The CDR3 runs 17 residues. The germline V gene has CDR1 SEHNR and CDR2 FQNEAQ (reference sequence). After removal of 5 bases from V and 6 bases from J, the junction contained 16 bases not matched to a gene. This CDR3 is CASSLGSAGGPLDTQYF. The CDR3 DNA reads as TGTGCCAGCAGCCTTGGATCGGCGGGAGGCCCCCTCGATACGCAGTATTTT.

This clone was counted at least ten times. The chain links TRBV7-3 to TRBJ2-7, with a weak D call TRBD1 (5 bases). The CDR3 loop spans 13 amino acids. Germline values: CDR1 SGHTA, CDR2 FQGTGA. The V end lost 4 bases, the J end lost 5 bases, and 12 bases lay between the germline ends. The CDR3 loop is CASSSGRVHEQYF. The CDR3 DNA sequence: TGTGCCAGCAGCTCGGGCAGGGTCCACGAGCAGTACTTC.

CDR3 bases: TGTGCCAGCAGTTTATTATTGGGAGTAGCGACAGATACGCAGTATTTT. Protein product: CASSLLLGVATDTQYF. The chain employs TRBV27 and TRBJ2-3, with a possible D match to TRBD2 (5 bases). Looked up from germline, CDR1 is MNHEY and CDR2 is SMNVEV (reference sequence). V lost 1 base and J lost 3, with 14 bases in between. The CDR3 covers 16 residues.

The chain combines TRBV6-5 with TRBJ1-2, with D perhaps TRBD1 (6 bases). V shed 8 bases and J shed 3 bases, with 13 bases lying between them. Germline values: CDR1 MNHEY, CDR2 SVGAGI. The CDR3 spans 13 residues. The CDR3 nucleotides read TGTGCCAGCCATTCTGGACAGCACTATGGCTACACCTTC. Translating gives CASHSGQHYGYTF.

This clone was recorded only once. V gene TRBV25-1 combines with J gene TRBJ2-7, with TRBD2 matching over 11 bases. J lost 0 bases, V lost 6 bases, and 4 bases had no gene match. From germline, CDR1 is MGHDK and CDR2 SYGVNS. The CDR3 has 15 residues. The CDR3 region has the DNA TGTGCCAGCAGGCCACTAGCGGGGGACTCCTACGAGCAGTACTTC. Amino acids: CASRPLAGDSYEQYF.

V and J are TRBV5-4 and TRBJ2-1; 8 nucleotides match TRBD2. The CDR3 is made up of 16 amino acids. With V trimmed by 0 bases and J by 0 bases, 2 bases remained unmatched. Looked up from germline, CDR1 is SGHNT and CDR2 is YYREEE (reference sequence). CDR3 sequence: CASSLAGTSSYNEQFF. CDR3 DNA: TGTGCCAGCAGCTTGGCCGGGACTAGCTCCTACAATGAGCAGTTCTTC.

This chain links TRBV4-1 with TRBJ1-5; D not certain. CDR1 and CDR2 from the germline V gene are MGHRA and YSYEKL. V dropped 6 bases and J dropped 0 bases, with 12 bases sitting between them. The CDR3 consists of 15 residues. CDR3 bases: TGCGCCAGCAGGCCCCAGGACTATAGCAATCAGCCCCAGCATTTT. Translating it yields CASRPQDYSNQPQHF.